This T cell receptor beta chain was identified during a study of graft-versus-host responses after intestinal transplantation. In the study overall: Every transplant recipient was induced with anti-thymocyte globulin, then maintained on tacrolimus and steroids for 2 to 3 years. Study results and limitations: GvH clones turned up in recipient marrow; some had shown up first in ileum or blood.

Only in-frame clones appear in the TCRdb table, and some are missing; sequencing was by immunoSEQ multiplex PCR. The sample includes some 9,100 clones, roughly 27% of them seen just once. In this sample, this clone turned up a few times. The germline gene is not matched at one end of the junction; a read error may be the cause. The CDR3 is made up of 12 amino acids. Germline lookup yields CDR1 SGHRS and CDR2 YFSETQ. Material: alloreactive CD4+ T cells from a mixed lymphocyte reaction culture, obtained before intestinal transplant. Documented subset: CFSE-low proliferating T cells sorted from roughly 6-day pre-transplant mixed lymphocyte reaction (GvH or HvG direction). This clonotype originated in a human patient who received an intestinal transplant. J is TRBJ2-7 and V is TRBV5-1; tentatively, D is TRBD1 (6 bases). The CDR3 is CASSQDSYEQYF. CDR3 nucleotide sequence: TGTGCCAGCAGCCAGGACAGTTACGAGCAGTACTTC.